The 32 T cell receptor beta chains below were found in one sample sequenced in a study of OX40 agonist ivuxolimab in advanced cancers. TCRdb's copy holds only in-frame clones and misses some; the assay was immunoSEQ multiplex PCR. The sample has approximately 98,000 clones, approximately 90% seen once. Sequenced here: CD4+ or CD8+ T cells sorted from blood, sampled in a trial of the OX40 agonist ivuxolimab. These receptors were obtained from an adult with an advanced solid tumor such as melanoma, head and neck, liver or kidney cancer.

Here the CDR3 DNA reads TGTGCTAGTGGTTTGGTACCGGGGAACACCGGGGAGCTGTTTTTT. Translating it yields CASGLVPGNTGELFF. This chain uses TRBV12-5 with TRBJ2-2; D gene uncertain. Germline-derived CDR1 and CDR2 are LGHNT and FRNRAP. The CDR3 has 15 residues. Trimming took 0 bases from V and 1 from J, leaving 6 bases between them.

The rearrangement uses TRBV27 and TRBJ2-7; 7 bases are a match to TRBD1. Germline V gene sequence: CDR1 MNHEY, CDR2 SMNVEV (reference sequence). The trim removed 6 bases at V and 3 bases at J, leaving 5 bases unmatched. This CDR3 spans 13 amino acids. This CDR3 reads CASRDRAVYEQYF. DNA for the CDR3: TGTGCCAGCAGAGACAGGGCGGTCTACGAGCAGTACTTC.

This CDR3 is CASSEMGQGSSYEQYF. The CDR3 DNA sequence: TGTGCCAGCAGCGAAATGGGACAGGGGTCCTCCTACGAGCAGTACTTC. This sequence joins TRBV13 and TRBJ2-7; 10 bases fit TRBD1. The CDR3 runs to 16 residues. Germline V gene lookup returns CDR1 PRHDT and CDR2 FYEKMQ (reference sequence). Losses at the gene ends were 5 bases for V and 0 bases for J; bases not matched to a gene: 7.

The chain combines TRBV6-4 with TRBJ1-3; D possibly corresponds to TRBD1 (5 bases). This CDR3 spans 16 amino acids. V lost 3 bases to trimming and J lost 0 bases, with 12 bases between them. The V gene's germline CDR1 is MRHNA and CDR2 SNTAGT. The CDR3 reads CASSELTGGSGNTIYF. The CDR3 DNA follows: TGTGCCAGCAGTGAATTGACGGGGGGCTCTGGAAACACCATATATTTT.

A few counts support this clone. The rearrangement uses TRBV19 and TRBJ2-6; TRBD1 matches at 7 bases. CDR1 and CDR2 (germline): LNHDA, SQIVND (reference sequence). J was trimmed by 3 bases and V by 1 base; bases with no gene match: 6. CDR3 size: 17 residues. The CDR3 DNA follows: TGTGCCAGTAGTATAGCCCGGACAGGTGGTGGGGCCAACGTCCTGACTTTC. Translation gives CASSIARTGGGANVLTF.

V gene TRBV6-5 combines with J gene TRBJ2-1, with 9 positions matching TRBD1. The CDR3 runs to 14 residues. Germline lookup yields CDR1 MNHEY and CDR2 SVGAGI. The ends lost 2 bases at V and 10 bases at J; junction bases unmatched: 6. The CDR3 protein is CASSYLRQGGEQFF. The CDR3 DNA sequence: TGTGCCAGCAGTTACCTAAGACAGGGGGGAGAGCAGTTCTTC.

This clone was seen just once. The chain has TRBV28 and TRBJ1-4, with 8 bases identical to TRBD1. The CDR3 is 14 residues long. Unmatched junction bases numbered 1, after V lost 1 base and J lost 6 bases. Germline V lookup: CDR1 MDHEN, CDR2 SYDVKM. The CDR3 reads CASSLLDRDEKLFF. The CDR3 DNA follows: TGTGCCAGCAGTTTATTGGACAGGGATGAAAAACTGTTTTTT.

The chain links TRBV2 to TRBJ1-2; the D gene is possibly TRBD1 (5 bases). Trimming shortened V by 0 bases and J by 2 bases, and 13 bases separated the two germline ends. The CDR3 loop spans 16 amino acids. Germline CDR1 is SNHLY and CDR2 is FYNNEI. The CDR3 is CASSEAPGPANYGYTF. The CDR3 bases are TGTGCCAGCAGTGAAGCTCCAGGGCCTGCCAACTATGGCTACACCTTC.

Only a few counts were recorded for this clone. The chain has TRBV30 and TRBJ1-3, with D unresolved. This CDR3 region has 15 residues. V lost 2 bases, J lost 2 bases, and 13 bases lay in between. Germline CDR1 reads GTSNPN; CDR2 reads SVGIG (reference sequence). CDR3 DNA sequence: TGTGCCTGGAGTTCTGGTAATTATGCTGGAAACACCATATATTTT. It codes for CAWSSGNYAGNTIYF.

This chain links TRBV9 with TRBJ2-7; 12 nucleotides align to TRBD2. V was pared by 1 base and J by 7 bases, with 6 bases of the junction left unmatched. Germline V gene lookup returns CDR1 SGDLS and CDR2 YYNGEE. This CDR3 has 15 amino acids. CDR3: CASSVSTSGGVEQYF. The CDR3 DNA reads TGTGCCAGCAGCGTATCGACTAGCGGGGGAGTAGAGCAGTACTTC.

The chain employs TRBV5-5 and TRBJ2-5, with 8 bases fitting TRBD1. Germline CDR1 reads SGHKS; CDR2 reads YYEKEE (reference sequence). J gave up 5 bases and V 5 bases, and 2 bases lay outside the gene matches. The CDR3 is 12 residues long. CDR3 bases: TGTGCCAGCAGTCGACAGGGGGAGACCCAGTACTTC. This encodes CASSRQGETQYF. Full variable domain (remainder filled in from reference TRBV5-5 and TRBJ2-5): DAGVTQSPTHLIKTRGQQVTLRCSPISGHKSVSWYQQVLGQGPQFIFQYYEKEERGRGNFPDRFSARQFPNYSSELNVNALLLGDSALYLCASSRQGETQYFGPGTRLLVL.

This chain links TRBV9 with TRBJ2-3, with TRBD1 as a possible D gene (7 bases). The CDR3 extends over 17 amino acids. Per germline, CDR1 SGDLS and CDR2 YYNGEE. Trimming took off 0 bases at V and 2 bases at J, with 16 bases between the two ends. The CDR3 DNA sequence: TGTGCCAGCAGCGTAGAACCTGGAGGGGGCCCCACAGATACGCAGTATTTT. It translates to CASSVEPGGGPTDTQYF.

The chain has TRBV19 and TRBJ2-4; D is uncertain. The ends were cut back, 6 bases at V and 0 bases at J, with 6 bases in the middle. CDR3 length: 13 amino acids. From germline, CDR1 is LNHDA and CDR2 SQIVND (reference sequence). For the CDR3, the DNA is TGTGCCAGTAGCCCCATAGCCAAAAACATTCAGTACTTC. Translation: CASSPIAKNIQYF.

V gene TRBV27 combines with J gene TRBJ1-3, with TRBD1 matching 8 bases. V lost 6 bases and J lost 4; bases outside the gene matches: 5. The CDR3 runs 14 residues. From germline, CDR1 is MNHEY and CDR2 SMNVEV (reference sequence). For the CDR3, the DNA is TGTGCCAGCAGATTGACAGGGGCAGGAAACACCATATATTTT. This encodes CASRLTGAGNTIYF.

CDR3 amino acids: CASSFGGTGNSPLHF. The CDR3, as DNA: TGTGCCAGCAGCTTCGGTGGGACAGGGAATTCACCCCTCCACTTT. V is TRBV7-9 and J is TRBJ1-6; 9 positions match TRBD1. This CDR3 spans 15 amino acids. V lost 3 bases and J lost 7; bases outside the gene matches: 4. CDR1 is SEHNR and CDR2 is FQNEAQ in the germline V gene (reference sequence).

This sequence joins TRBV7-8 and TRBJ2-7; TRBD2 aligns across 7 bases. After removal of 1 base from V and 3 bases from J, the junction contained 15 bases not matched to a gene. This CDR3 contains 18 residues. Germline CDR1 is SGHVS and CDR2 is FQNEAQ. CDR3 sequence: CASSLGGWGGYGVYEQYF. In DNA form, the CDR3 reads TGTGCCAGCAGCTTAGGAGGTTGGGGAGGGTACGGGGTCTACGAGCAGTACTTC.

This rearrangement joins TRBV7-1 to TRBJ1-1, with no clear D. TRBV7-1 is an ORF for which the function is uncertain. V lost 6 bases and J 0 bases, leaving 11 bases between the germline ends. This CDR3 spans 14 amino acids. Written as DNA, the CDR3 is TGTGCCAGCAGTCAATTCCGGGTGAACACTGAAGCTTTCTTT. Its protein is CASSQFRVNTEAFF.

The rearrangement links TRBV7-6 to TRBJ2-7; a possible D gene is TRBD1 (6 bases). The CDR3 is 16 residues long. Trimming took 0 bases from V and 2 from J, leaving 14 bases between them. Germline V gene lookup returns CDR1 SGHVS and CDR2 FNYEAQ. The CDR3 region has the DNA TGTGCCAGCAGCTTAGCCGGGACAAGGGTTCCCTACGAGCAGTACTTC. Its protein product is CASSLAGTRVPYEQYF.

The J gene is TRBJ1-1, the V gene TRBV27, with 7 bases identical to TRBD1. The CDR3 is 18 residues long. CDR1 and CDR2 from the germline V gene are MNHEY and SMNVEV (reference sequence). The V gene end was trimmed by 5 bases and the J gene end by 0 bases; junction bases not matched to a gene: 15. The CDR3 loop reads CASSHRGLWNIMNTEAFF. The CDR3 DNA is TGTGCCAGCAGTCACAGGGGACTTTGGAATATCATGAACACTGAAGCTTTCTTT.

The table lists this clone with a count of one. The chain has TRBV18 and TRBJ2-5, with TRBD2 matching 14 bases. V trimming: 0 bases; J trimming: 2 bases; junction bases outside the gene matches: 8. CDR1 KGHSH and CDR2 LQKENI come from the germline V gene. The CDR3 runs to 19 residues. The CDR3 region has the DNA TGTGCCAGCTCACCACCTCGACTAGCGGGGGGGCTAGGTCAAGAGACCCAGTACTTC. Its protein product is CASSPPRLAGGLGQETQYF.

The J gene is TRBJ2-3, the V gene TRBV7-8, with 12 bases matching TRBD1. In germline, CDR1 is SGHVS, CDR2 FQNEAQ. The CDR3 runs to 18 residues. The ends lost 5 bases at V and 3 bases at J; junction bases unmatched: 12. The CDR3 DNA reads TGTGCCAGCAGCACACTTCCGGGGGACAGGGGGCGTACAGATACGCAGTATTTT. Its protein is CASSTLPGDRGRTDTQYF.

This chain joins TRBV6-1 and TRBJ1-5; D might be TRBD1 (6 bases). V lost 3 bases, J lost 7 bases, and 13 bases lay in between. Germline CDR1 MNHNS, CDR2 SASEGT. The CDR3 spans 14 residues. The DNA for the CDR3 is TGTGCCAGCAGTGATGGGGGCGTCGGACAGCCCCAGCATTTT. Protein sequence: CASSDGGVGQPQHF.

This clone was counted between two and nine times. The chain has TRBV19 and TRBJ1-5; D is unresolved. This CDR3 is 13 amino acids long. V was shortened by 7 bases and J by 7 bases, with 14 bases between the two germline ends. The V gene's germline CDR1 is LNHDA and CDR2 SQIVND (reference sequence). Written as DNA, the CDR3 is TGTGCCAGTACCCCATCCGGCCGGCAGCCCCAGCATTTT. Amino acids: CASTPSGRQPQHF.

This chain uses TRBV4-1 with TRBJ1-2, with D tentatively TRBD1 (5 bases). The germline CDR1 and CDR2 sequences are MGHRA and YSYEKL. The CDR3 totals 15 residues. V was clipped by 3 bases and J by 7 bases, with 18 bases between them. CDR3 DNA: TGCGCCAGCAGCCAGGAAGAGGGGCTTTTGGCTGGCTACACCTTC. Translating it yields CASSQEEGLLAGYTF.

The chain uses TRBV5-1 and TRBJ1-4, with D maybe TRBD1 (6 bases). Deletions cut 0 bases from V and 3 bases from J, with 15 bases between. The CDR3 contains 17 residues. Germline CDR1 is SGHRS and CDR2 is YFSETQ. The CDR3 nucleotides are TGCGCCAGCAGCTTGGAGGGGGGCGCTTGGTCTAATGAAAAACTGTTTTTT. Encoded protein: CASSLEGGAWSNEKLFF.

The CDR3 DNA reads as TGTGCCAGCTCAGAGAATAGCAATCAGCCCCAGCATTTT. Its translation: CASSENSNQPQHF. V usage is TRBV18 and J usage is TRBJ1-5; no clear D. The CDR3 covers 13 residues. V was pared by 5 bases and J by 0 bases, with 5 bases between. Germline V CDR1 and CDR2: KGHSH, LQKENI.

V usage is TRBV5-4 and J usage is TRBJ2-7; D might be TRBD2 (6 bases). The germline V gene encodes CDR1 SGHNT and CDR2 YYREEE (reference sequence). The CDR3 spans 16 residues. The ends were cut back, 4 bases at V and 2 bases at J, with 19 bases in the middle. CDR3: CASSPTPSGPPYEQYF. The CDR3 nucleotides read TGTGCCAGCAGCCCGACCCCCAGCGGGCCTCCCTACGAGCAGTACTTC.

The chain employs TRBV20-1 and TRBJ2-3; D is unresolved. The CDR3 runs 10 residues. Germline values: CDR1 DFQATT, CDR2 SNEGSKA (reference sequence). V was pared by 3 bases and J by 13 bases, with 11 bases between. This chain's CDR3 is CSASQVKEYF. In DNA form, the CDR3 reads TGCAGTGCTAGTCAGGTTAAGGAGTATTTT.

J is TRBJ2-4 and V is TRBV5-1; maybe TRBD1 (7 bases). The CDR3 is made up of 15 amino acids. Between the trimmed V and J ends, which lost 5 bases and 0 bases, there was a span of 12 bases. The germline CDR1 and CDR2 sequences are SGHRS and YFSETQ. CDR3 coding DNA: TGCGCCAGCAGTCAGGGGGGCCTAGCCAAAAACATTCAGTACTTC. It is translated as CASSQGGLAKNIQYF.

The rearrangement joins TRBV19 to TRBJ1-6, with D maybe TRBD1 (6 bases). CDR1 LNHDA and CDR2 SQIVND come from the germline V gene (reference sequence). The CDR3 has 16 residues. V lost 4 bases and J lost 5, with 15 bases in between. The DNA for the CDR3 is TGTGCCAGTAGTAGAACCGGCGCAGGGGATAATTCACCCCTCCACTTT. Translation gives CASSRTGAGDNSPLHF.

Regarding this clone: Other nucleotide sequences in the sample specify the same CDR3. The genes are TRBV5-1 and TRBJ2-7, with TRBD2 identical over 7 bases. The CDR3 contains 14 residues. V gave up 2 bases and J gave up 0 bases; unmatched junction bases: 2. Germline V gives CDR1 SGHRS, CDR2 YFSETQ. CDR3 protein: CASSFGGSSYEQYF. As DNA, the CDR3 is TGCGCCAGCAGCTTCGGCGGGAGCTCCTACGAGCAGTACTTC.

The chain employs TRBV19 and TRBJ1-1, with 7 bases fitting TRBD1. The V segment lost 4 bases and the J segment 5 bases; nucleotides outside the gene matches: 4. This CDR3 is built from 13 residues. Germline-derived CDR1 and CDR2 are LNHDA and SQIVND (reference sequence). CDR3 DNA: TGTGCCAGTAGTAAAGACAGGGCGACTGAAGCTTTCTTT. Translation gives CASSKDRATEAFF.